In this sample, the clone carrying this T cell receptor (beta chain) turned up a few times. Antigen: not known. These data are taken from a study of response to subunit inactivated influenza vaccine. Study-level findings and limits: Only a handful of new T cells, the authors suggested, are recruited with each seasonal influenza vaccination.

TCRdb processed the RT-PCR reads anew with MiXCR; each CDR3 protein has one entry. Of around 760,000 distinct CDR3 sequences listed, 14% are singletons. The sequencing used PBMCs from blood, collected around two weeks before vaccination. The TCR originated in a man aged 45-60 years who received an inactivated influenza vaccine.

The CDR3 protein is CASSNLAGGSTQYF. CDR3 DNA: TGCGCCAGCAGCAATTTAGCGGGGGGGAGTACGCAGTATTTT. The chain combines TRBV5-1 with TRBJ2-3; 11 bases are shared with TRBD2. The CDR3 has 14 amino acids. V shed 4 bases, J shed 8 bases, and the junction held 6 bases outside the gene matches. The germline V gene has CDR1 SGHRS and CDR2 YFSETQ.